The TCR beta chain under discussion was sequenced for a study of identical twins. This clonotype has ten or more counts. The CDR3 loop spans 14 amino acids. V lost 6 bases to trimming and J lost 4 bases, with 15 bases between them. TCRdb redid the calling of the 5' RACE reads with MiXCR, one entry per CDR3 protein. This table holds roughly 250,000 distinct CDR3 sequences, about 7.5% found once. The same sample was also used in a study of yellow fever vaccine responses in identical twins.

The source is a woman aged 18-29 years in good health. The sequenced sample was CD8+ T cells sorted from blood. The chain links TRBV12-3 or TRBV12-4 to TRBJ1-1; maybe TRBD1 (6 bases). The CDR3, as DNA: TGTGCCAGCAGGAGAGGGGGATGGGGCACTGAAGCTTTCTTT. The encoded protein is CASRRGGWGTEAFF.